Reported below is one TCR beta chain. This CDR3 comprises 13 residues. V was pared by 4 bases and J by 7 bases, with 2 bases of the junction left unmatched. These data are taken from a study of blood T cell repertoires in COVID-19. TCRdb's copy holds only in-frame clones and misses some; the assay was immunoSEQ multiplex PCR. The sample lists about 160,000 clones, approximately 92% occurring once. The receptor was isolated from a woman between 50 and 59 years old with acute or convalescent COVID-19. The chain links TRBV12-3 or TRBV12-4 to TRBJ1-5; TRBD1 aligns across 9 bases. The sample was peripheral blood. CDR3 in DNA: TGTGCCAGCAGTTGGGACAGGGCACAGCCCCAGCATTTT. This encodes CASSWDRAQPQHF.